This T cell receptor beta chain derives from a study of glioma-infiltrating T cells. Study results and limitations: Very few CDR3 sequences were shared between tissue and blood. Above-expected tissue-blood divergence occurred in all gliomas, most in low-grade ones.

Germline values: CDR1 MDHEN, CDR2 SYDVKM. V lost 2 bases, J lost 1 base, and 3 bases stayed unmatched. There are 15 residues in the CDR3. This clonotype is judged medium-sized. What it binds is unknown. Using RNA template, CDR3s of TCR alpha and beta were amplified with iRepertoire arm-PCR. For one-step reverse transcription and amplification, 100-400 ng of tissue mRNA or PBMC total RNA was used. TCRdb used MiXCR to reprocess the multiplex PCR reads, holding one entry per CDR3 protein. The sample holds about 44,000 distinct CDR3 sequences, approximately 20% seen once. This sequence originates from a human donor with low-grade glioma or glioblastoma, undergoing nonglioma brain surgery, or in good health (not recorded which). The gene calls are TRBV28 and TRBJ2-7; 9 bases are shared with TRBD2. Sequenced: glioma tissue, nonneoplastic brain tissue, or PBMCs (not recorded which). The chain's CDR3 is CASSLAAGGSYEQYF. In DNA, the CDR3 is TGTGCCAGCAGTTTAGCAGCGGGAGGTTCCTACGAGCAGTACTTC.